The 28 T cell receptor beta chains reported below all come from one sample, sequenced in a study of radiation and T cells in renal cell carcinoma. Time point defined: blood 4 weeks post-SBRT, at nephrectomy. Regarding treatment: 15 Gy SBRT to primary tumor, nephrectomy 4 weeks later. Clones were read by immunoSEQ multiplex PCR, and TCRdb kept only the in-frame ones, dropping some. This table has 150,000 to 200,000 clones, 88% appearing once. Sequencing was performed on blood, taken from a patient whose treatment included radiotherapy and nephrectomy. Receptor source: a woman in her fifties or sixties with renal cell carcinoma.

The chain combines TRBV7-8 with TRBJ1-3; maybe TRBD1 (6 bases). The CDR3 loop spans 14 amino acids. Per germline, CDR1 SGHVS and CDR2 FQNEAQ. The V end lost 5 bases, the J end lost 4 bases, and 12 bases lay between the germline ends. Here the CDR3 reads CASSIGTTGNTIYF. The CDR3 region has the DNA TGTGCCAGCAGCATAGGGACAACAGGAAACACCATATATTTT. The full variable domain, completed using reference TRBV7-8 and TRBJ1-3, is GAGVSQSPRYKVAKRGQDVALRCDPISGHVSLFWYQQALGQGPEFLTYFQNEAQLDKSGLPSDRFFAERPEGSVSTLKIQRTQQEDSAVYLCASSIGTTGNTIYFGEGSWLTVV.

This chain links TRBV7-2 with TRBJ1-2, with D perhaps TRBD1 (5 bases). The CDR3 is 16 residues long. Germline V gives CDR1 SGHTA, CDR2 FQGNSA. Trimming left V 5 bases short and J 5 bases short, with 21 bases between. The CDR3 loop reads CASSPQGRRDFYGYTF. The CDR3 region has the DNA TGTGCCAGCAGCCCTCAAGGTCGACGGGACTTTTATGGCTACACCTTC.

The chain combines TRBV19 with TRBJ1-5, with D perhaps TRBD1 (6 bases). CDR3 size: 15 residues. The ends were cut back, 2 bases at V and 6 bases at J, with 14 bases in the middle. The germline CDR1 and CDR2 sequences are LNHDA and SQIVND (reference sequence). As DNA, the CDR3 is TGTGCCAGTAGTATATCGACAGGTCAAAGTCAGCCCCAGCATTTT. This sequence encodes CASSISTGQSQPQHF. Looking up the rest from reference TRBV19 and TRBJ1-5 gives the full variable domain: DGGITQSPKYLFRKEGQNVTLSCEQNLNHDAMYWYRQDPGQGLRLIYYSQIVNDFQKGDIAEGYSVSREKKESFPLTVTSAQKNPTAFYLCASSISTGQSQPQHFGDGTRLSIL.

The chain has TRBV10-3 and TRBJ1-1; D gene uncertain. Germline V gene data show CDR1 as ENHRY and CDR2 as SYGVKD. Trimming left V 3 bases short and J 0 bases short, with 8 bases between. This CDR3 region has 14 residues. The CDR3 is CAISENTLNTEAFF. CDR3 sequence (DNA): TGTGCCATCAGTGAAAACACGCTGAACACTGAAGCTTTCTTT.

The chain is built from TRBV7-3 and TRBJ2-3; 8 bases agree with TRBD1. The ends lost 5 bases at V and 6 bases at J; junction bases unmatched: 7. Germline CDR1 is SGHTA and CDR2 is FQGTGA. CDR3 length: 14 residues. In nucleotides, the CDR3 is TGTGCCAGCAGCATCGGACAGGGAGTCGATACGCAGTATTTT. Translating it yields CASSIGQGVDTQYF. Based on the CDR3 plus reference TRBV7-3 and TRBJ2-3, the full variable domain is GAGVSQTPSNKVTEKGKYVELRCDPISGHTALYWYRQSLGQGPEFLIYFQGTGAADDSGLPNDRFFAVRPEGSVSTLKIQRTERGDSAVYLCASSIGQGVDTQYFGPGTRLTVL.

The rearrangement joins TRBV7-2 to TRBJ2-1; the D is unclear. The CDR3 runs 17 residues. Trimming stripped 2 bases from V and 0 bases from J, with 14 bases between. Germline loops: CDR1 SGHTA, CDR2 FQGNSA. The CDR3 DNA follows: TGTGCCAGCAGCTTATGGGCAAGTAGAAGCTCCTACAATGAGCAGTTCTTC. Residues: CASSLWASRSSYNEQFF.

This clone was found many times. This rearrangement joins TRBV5-1 to TRBJ2-1, with TRBD2 matching 9 bases. Germline V gene sequence: CDR1 SGHRS, CDR2 YFSETQ. The V segment lost 2 bases and the J segment 0 bases; nucleotides outside the gene matches: 3. This CDR3 has 16 amino acids. CDR3 DNA: TGCGCCAGCAGCTTCCTAGCGGGAATCTCCTACAATGAGCAGTTCTTC. It encodes CASSFLAGISYNEQFF.

The CDR3 DNA reads TGTGCCAGCACCACGGACAGGGGAACGATCAATGAGCAGTTCTTC. This encodes CASTTDRGTINEQFF. The chain combines TRBV2 with TRBJ2-1; 9 bases fit TRBD1. V lost 7 bases to trimming and J lost 6 bases; unmatched junction nucleotides: 10. Germline V lookup: CDR1 SNHLY, CDR2 FYNNEI. The CDR3 covers 15 residues.

This clone has more than one count but fewer than ten. The rearrangement joins TRBV2 to TRBJ2-5; D unclear. The CDR3 runs 14 residues. CDR1 is SNHLY, CDR2 FYNNEI, per germline. Trimming stripped 3 bases from V and 1 base from J, with 9 bases between. CDR3 nucleotide sequence: TGTGCCAGCAGTGACTTCTGGCCCCAAGAGACCCAGTACTTC. Encoded protein: CASSDFWPQETQYF.

The V and J genes are TRBV6-1 and TRBJ1-5; a possible D gene is TRBD1 (5 bases). The V and J ends lost 3 bases and 5 bases respectively, with 11 bases between them. The CDR3 consists of 14 residues. Germline assignment: CDR1 MNHNS and CDR2 SASEGT. The chain's CDR3 is CASSEASGYQPQHF. As DNA, the CDR3 is TGTGCCAGCAGTGAGGCCTCAGGGTATCAGCCCCAGCATTTT.

DNA of the CDR3: TGTGCCATCAGTGAGGGACAGGGGGGCCCCGGGGAGCTGTTTTTT. It is translated as CAISEGQGGPGELFF. This chain joins TRBV10-3 and TRBJ2-2; 10 nucleotides align to TRBD1. CDR1 is ENHRY, CDR2 SYGVKD, per germline. The V segment lost 2 bases and the J segment 6 bases; nucleotides outside the gene matches: 3. The CDR3 sequence is 15 residues long.

This chain uses TRBV30 with TRBJ2-7, with a weak D call TRBD2 (6 bases). Trimming took off 4 bases at V and 4 bases at J, with 11 bases between the two ends. The germline V gene encodes CDR1 GTSNPN and CDR2 SVGIG (reference sequence). The CDR3 is made up of 12 amino acids. The CDR3 is CAWTPGEYEQYF. The CDR3 DNA follows: TGTGCCTGGACTCCGGGAGAGTACGAGCAGTACTTC.

This clone was seen a handful of times. This rearrangement joins TRBV30 to TRBJ1-1; tentatively, D is TRBD1 (6 bases). V was cut by 2 bases and J by 4 bases, with 20 bases left in between. The CDR3 totals 16 residues. The germline CDR1 and CDR2 sequences are GTSNPN and SVGIG (reference sequence). This chain's CDR3 is CAWSPLLAGEGTEAFF. The CDR3 DNA follows: TGTGCCTGGAGTCCCCTCCTTGCAGGGGAGGGCACTGAAGCTTTCTTT.

The chain couples TRBV6-6 to TRBJ1-5, with 9 bases lining up with TRBD1. The CDR3 is made up of 16 amino acids. Trimming at V came to 4 bases and at J to 1 base, leaving 5 bases not matched to a gene. Germline V gives CDR1 MNHNY, CDR2 SVGAGI (reference sequence). CDR3 nucleotides: TGTGCCAGCAGTTCGAGGACAGGGGCGAGCAATCAGCCCCAGCATTTT. Translating gives CASSSRTGASNQPQHF.

This chain links TRBV15 with TRBJ2-1, with 11 bases matching TRBD1. The germline CDR1 and CDR2 sequences are LNHNV and YYDKDF (reference sequence). V trimming: 5 bases; J trimming: 4 bases; junction bases outside the gene matches: 4. This CDR3 has 15 residues. CDR3 sequence: CATSEGQGVYNEQFF. The CDR3 nucleotides read TGTGCCACCAGCGAGGGACAGGGGGTTTACAATGAGCAGTTCTTC.

The rearrangement joins TRBV2 to TRBJ1-6, with 9 bases identical to TRBD1. Germline CDR1 and CDR2: SNHLY and FYNNEI. The trim removed 1 base at V and 8 bases at J, leaving 12 bases unmatched. The CDR3 spans 18 residues. This CDR3 reads CASSEGWTGESFDSPLHF. In DNA, the CDR3 is TGTGCCAGCAGTGAAGGGTGGACAGGGGAGTCTTTTGATTCACCCCTCCACTTT.

The rearrangement joins TRBV11-2 to TRBJ1-5; D is possibly TRBD1 (5 bases). CDR3 length equals 13 residues. Germline values: CDR1 SGHAT, CDR2 FQNNGV. The germline V and J ends were trimmed by 0 bases and 12 bases, with 12 bases remaining between them. The CDR3 region is CASSLDWFDSQHF. In DNA form, the CDR3 reads TGTGCCAGCAGCTTAGATTGGTTTGACAGCCAGCATTTT.

In its sample, this clone was seen a few times. The chain links TRBV6-5 to TRBJ1-1; tentatively, D is TRBD1 (5 bases). The ends were cut back, 10 bases at V and 4 bases at J, with 13 bases in the middle. From germline, CDR1 is MNHEY and CDR2 SVGAGI. The CDR3 runs 12 residues. The CDR3 DNA reads as TGTGCCACAATGACCGGGGGCACTGAAGCTTTCTTT. This gives the protein CATMTGGTEAFF.

V usage is TRBV6-6 and J usage is TRBJ1-4, with no clear D. The ends were cut back, 0 bases at V and 16 bases at J, with 12 bases in the middle. CDR1 MNHNY and CDR2 SVGAGI come from the germline V gene (reference sequence). The CDR3 has 12 residues. The CDR3 region is CASSYSSGLRFF. The CDR3 DNA is TGTGCCAGCAGTTACTCGTCCGGACTAAGGTTTTTT.

This clone was seen a few times. V is TRBV4-1 and J is TRBJ1-1; TRBD1 is a possible D gene (6 bases). V dropped 0 bases and J dropped 1 base, with 18 bases sitting between them. Germline V gene sequence: CDR1 MGHRA, CDR2 YSYEKL. This CDR3 contains 18 residues. The CDR3 nucleotides read TGCGCCAGCAGCCAAGATGTTCGGATTACAGGGCCGAACACTGAAGCTTTCTTT. This sequence encodes CASSQDVRITGPNTEAFF.

V is TRBV7-2 and J is TRBJ2-1; 11 bases agree with TRBD2. Germline trimming cut 6 bases from V and 0 bases from J; bases unmatched to any gene: 7. CDR3 length: 17 amino acids. The germline gives CDR1 SGHTA, CDR2 FQGNSA. The CDR3 protein is CASSLLAGASSYNEQFF. DNA of the CDR3: TGTGCCAGCAGTCTACTAGCGGGGGCCTCCTCCTACAATGAGCAGTTCTTC.

This clone was seen only once. The chain combines TRBV14 with TRBJ1-4; no definite D call. V dropped 1 base and J dropped 8 bases, with 14 bases sitting between them. This CDR3 has 15 residues. Germline V lookup: CDR1 SGHDN, CDR2 FVKESK. The CDR3 DNA reads as TGTGCCAGCAGCCAAGTCTCTACGTCGAGGGAAAAACTGTTTTTT. Protein product: CASSQVSTSREKLFF.

The V gene is TRBV4-2, the J gene TRBJ2-3; maybe TRBD2 (7 bases). This CDR3 has 18 amino acids. V lost 4 bases and J lost 3, with 23 bases in between. CDR1 and CDR2 (germline): LGHNA, YNFKEQ. The CDR3 sequence is CASSPRGQRRGRTDTQYF. CDR3 in DNA: TGTGCCAGCAGCCCACGGGGGCAGAGGCGGGGGAGAACAGATACGCAGTATTTT.

The rearrangement joins TRBV14 to TRBJ2-7, with D unresolved. The CDR3 contains 16 residues. Germline V gene sequence: CDR1 SGHDN, CDR2 FVKESK. V lost 4 bases, J lost 0 bases, and 16 bases lay in between. The CDR3: CASSPRQHPSSYEQYF. DNA for the CDR3: TGTGCCAGCAGCCCGAGGCAGCACCCTAGCTCCTACGAGCAGTACTTC.

This clone was counted once. The J gene is TRBJ1-2, the V gene TRBV4-3; no definite D call. CDR3 length: 14 amino acids. V gave up 0 bases and J gave up 5 bases, with 10 bases separating them. From germline, CDR1 is LGHNA and CDR2 YSLEER. The CDR3 reads CASSQEEGTYGYTF. The CDR3 DNA reads as TGCGCCAGCAGCCAAGAAGAGGGAACGTATGGCTACACCTTC.

V is TRBV6-1 and J is TRBJ2-1; the match to TRBD2 covers 8 bases. The CDR3 loop spans 16 amino acids. V trimming: 1 base; J trimming: 6 bases; junction bases outside the gene matches: 8. CDR1 is MNHNS and CDR2 is SASEGT in the germline V gene. The DNA for the CDR3 is TGTGCCAGCAGTGAAGTTAGCGGGGTTGACATCAATGAGCAGTTCTTC. Translated, it gives CASSEVSGVDINEQFF.

The chain employs TRBV6-8 and TRBJ1-6; D not certain. This CDR3 is built from 18 residues. The germline gives CDR1 MNHGY, CDR2 SAAAGT. Trimming shortened V by 2 bases and J by 12 bases, and 26 bases separated the two germline ends. The CDR3 DNA sequence: TGTGCCAGCAGTTACCACGATGGGCCGGAGGGAAAATATCGACCCCTCCACTTT. It translates to CASSYHDGPEGKYRPLHF.

The chain carries TRBV15 and TRBJ1-2; D unresolved. Germline CDR1 is LNHNV and CDR2 is YYDKDF (reference sequence). The length of the CDR3 is 14 residues. Trimming took off 1 base at V and 8 bases at J, with 14 bases between the two ends. The chain's CDR3 is CATSRARDWSGYTF. CDR3 coding DNA: TGTGCCACCAGCAGAGCAAGGGATTGGAGCGGCTACACCTTC.